This entry lists 16 T cell receptor beta chains sequenced from one sample in a study of shared clonotypes between healthy human individuals. Measured with immunoSEQ multiplex PCR; TCRdb has only the in-frame clones, and not every one. The sample lists more than 2,000,000 clones; 85% to 95% were seen once. Specimen: naive CD4+ T cells from PBMCs. This sample's subset: CD45RA+ positively selected. The receptors derive from a man aged 18 to 29 in good health. Some clones in this sample may be carry-over from other donors' samples.

The genes are TRBV9 and TRBJ2-2; TRBD2 matches 7 bases. The length of the CDR3 is 15 residues. V gave up 4 bases and J gave up 1 base; unmatched junction bases: 4. Looked up from germline, CDR1 is SGDLS and CDR2 is YYNGEE. This CDR3 reads CASSRGRVNTGELFF. The CDR3 bases are TGTGCCAGCAGCCGGGGGAGGGTGAACACCGGGGAGCTGTTTTTT.

V usage is TRBV29-1 and J usage is TRBJ2-5; D unresolved. The CDR3 length is 13 residues. In germline, CDR1 is SQVTM, CDR2 ANQGSEA. The V and J ends lost 3 bases and 1 base respectively, with 9 bases between them. As DNA, the CDR3 is TGCAGCGTTGATCGACGGCCCCAAGAGACCCAGTACTTC. Its protein product is CSVDRRPQETQYF.

This clone was seen only a few times. The rearrangement links TRBV2 to TRBJ1-5; no reliable D call. CDR1 is SNHLY, CDR2 FYNNEI, per germline. V was trimmed by 3 bases and J by 10 bases, leaving 7 bases between them. The CDR3 covers 11 residues. This chain's CDR3 is CASSEGDPQHF. CDR3 nucleotide sequence: TGTGCCAGCAGTGAGGGAGACCCCCAGCATTTT.

The chain couples TRBV5-1 to TRBJ1-1; 7 bases fit TRBD1. Losses at the gene ends were 4 bases for V and 10 bases for J; bases not matched to a gene: 13. The CDR3 sequence is 14 residues long. Germline V gene data show CDR1 as SGHRS and CDR2 as YFSETQ. This CDR3 is CASSNTEGTERAFF. The CDR3 nucleotides are TGCGCCAGCAGCAATACAGAGGGGACAGAAAGAGCTTTCTTT.

Notes on this clone: Other DNA sequences within the sample encode an identical CDR3. The chain has TRBV19 and TRBJ2-1; 8 bases are a match to TRBD1. Germline loops: CDR1 LNHDA, CDR2 SQIVND (reference sequence). This CDR3 comprises 14 residues. The V and J ends lost 4 bases and 4 bases, in that order; junction bases with no gene match: 3. Written as DNA, the CDR3 is TGTGCCAGTAGTACTGGACAGGGTTACAATGAGCAGTTCTTC. Its translation is CASSTGQGYNEQFF.

The rearrangement links TRBV10-3 to TRBJ2-7, with D hard to call. V was shortened by 8 bases and J by 0 bases, with 11 bases between the two germline ends. CDR3 length equals 13 residues. The V gene's germline CDR1 is ENHRY and CDR2 SYGVKD. CDR3 residues: CAIQETNSYEQYF. For the CDR3, the DNA is TGTGCCATCCAAGAGACCAACTCCTACGAGCAGTACTTC.

CDR3 nucleotide sequence: TGTGCCAGCAGTTGGATTGGCGGCCTTGGCTCCTACGAGCAGTACTTC. Its translation: CASSWIGGLGSYEQYF. The rearrangement joins TRBV6-7 to TRBJ2-7; D is unresolved. TRBV6-7 is known as an ORF, though its function is uncertain. There are 16 residues in the CDR3. Trimming pared 4 bases from V and 0 bases from J, leaving 16 bases between.

The chain recombines TRBV20-1 with TRBJ2-3, with unresolved D. Germline V gives CDR1 DFQATT, CDR2 SNEGSKA (reference sequence). Trimming left V 4 bases short and J 8 bases short, with 10 bases between. This CDR3 is built from 11 residues. The CDR3 here is CSAIEELTQYF. The CDR3 coding sequence is TGCAGTGCTATAGAAGAGCTTACGCAGTATTTT.

The chain couples TRBV5-1 to TRBJ2-7, with unresolved D. Germline CDR1 and CDR2: SGHRS and YFSETQ. V was trimmed by 4 bases and J by 1 base, leaving 27 bases between them. The CDR3 consists of 19 residues. CDR3 nucleotides: TGCGCCAGCAGCCCGCGGCCCTCCCGCTCCAGCTTAGAGTCCTACGAGCAGTACTTC. Translation: CASSPRPSRSSLESYEQYF.

A word on this clone: Other nucleotide sequences in the sample specify the same CDR3. V gene TRBV9 combines with J gene TRBJ2-7; 7 bases agree with TRBD1. This CDR3 region has 14 residues. Germline assignment: CDR1 SGDLS and CDR2 YYNGEE. The junction had 3 bases not matched to a gene; V was cut back by 0 bases and J by 3 bases. This CDR3 is CASSVDGDSYEQYF. The CDR3 nucleotides are TGTGCCAGCAGCGTAGATGGGGACAGCTACGAGCAGTACTTC.

This clone was seen once. V and J are TRBV7-3 and TRBJ1-2, with TRBD1 identical over 10 bases. Germline V gene lookup returns CDR1 SGHTA and CDR2 FQGTGA. V dropped 4 bases and J dropped 8; count of bases not matched to a gene: 10. The CDR3 covers 15 residues. CDR3 in DNA: TGTGCCAGCAGCTGGGGACAGGGGCAGATGGAGGGCTACACCTTC. Protein product: CASSWGQGQMEGYTF.

This clone was detected once. The V gene is TRBV2, the J gene TRBJ2-1, with 14 bases identical to TRBD2. Germline CDR1 is SNHLY and CDR2 is FYNNEI. The CDR3 runs 13 residues. V lost 6 bases, J lost 12 bases, and 4 bases stayed unmatched. Written as DNA, the CDR3 is TGTGCCAGCAGAGGGACTAGCGGGGGTGGGCAGTTCTTC. Its protein product is CASRGTSGGGQFF.

The chain's CDR3 is CASSYMGQASTDTQYF. DNA of the CDR3: TGTGCCAGCAGTTACATGGGACAGGCAAGCACAGATACGCAGTATTTT. The chain carries TRBV6-6 and TRBJ2-3, with 8 bases fitting TRBD1. The CDR3 has 16 residues. Looked up from germline, CDR1 is MNHNY and CDR2 is SVGAGI (reference sequence). Trimming removed 2 bases from V and 0 bases from J; junction bases left unmatched: 4.

The chain couples TRBV5-4 to TRBJ2-3; TRBD1 is a possible D gene (6 bases). The ends were cut back, 3 bases at V and 0 bases at J, with 14 bases in the middle. The CDR3 loop spans 16 amino acids. Germline V gene lookup returns CDR1 SGHNT and CDR2 YYREEE (reference sequence). CDR3: CASSSRQAFSTDTQYF. In DNA, the CDR3 is TGTGCCAGCAGCTCAAGACAGGCGTTTAGCACAGATACGCAGTATTTT.

The chain is built from TRBV5-8 and TRBJ1-3; D not resolved. Germline V gene sequence: CDR1 SGHTS, CDR2 YDEGEE. The CDR3 extends over 14 amino acids. V lost 5 bases and J 3 bases, leaving 12 bases between the germline ends. The CDR3, as DNA: TGTGCCAGCAGAAGAGGGTTGGATGGAAACACCATATATTTT. Residues: CASRRGLDGNTIYF.

V gene TRBV27 combines with J gene TRBJ2-3; D unclear. V lost 5 bases to trimming and J lost 3 bases, with 12 bases between them. The CDR3 has 14 amino acids. Germline CDR1 MNHEY, CDR2 SMNVEV (reference sequence). CDR3 bases: TGTGCCAGCAGTGTGGGAATCAGGACAGATACGCAGTATTTT. Amino acid sequence: CASSVGIRTDTQYF.